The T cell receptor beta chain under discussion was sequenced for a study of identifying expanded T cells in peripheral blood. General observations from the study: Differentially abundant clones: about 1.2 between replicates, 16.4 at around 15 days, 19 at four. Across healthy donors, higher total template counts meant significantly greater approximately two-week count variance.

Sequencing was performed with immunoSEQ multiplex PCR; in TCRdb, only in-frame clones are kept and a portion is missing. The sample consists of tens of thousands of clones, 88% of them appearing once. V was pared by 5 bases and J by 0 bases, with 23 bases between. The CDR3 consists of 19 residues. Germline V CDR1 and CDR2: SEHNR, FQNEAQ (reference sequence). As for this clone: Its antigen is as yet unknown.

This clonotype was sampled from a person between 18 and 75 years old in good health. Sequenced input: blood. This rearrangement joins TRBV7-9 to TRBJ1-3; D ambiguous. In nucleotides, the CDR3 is TGTGCCAGCAGCCCATATGGATGGGTTACCAAAAACTCTGGAAACACCATATATTTT. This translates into CASSPYGWVTKNSGNTIYF.